This is a list of T cell receptor beta chains from one sample in a study of monozygotic twins with cystic fibrosis. Clones were sequenced by immunoSEQ multiplex PCR, and TCRdb holds only the in-frame ones, with some missing. This table holds approximately 9,700 clones, about 90% found once. Specimen: blood. All receptors come from a boy aged 2 to 10 with cystic fibrosis. Both conserved end residues are part of each CDR3. The D gene is left open where the match is weak. Not every row has a clone size; where given, it reads once, few, many or a size class.

D gene	clone size	V gene	CDR3 length	J gene	CDR3 DNA	CDR3 protein
.	.	TRBV13	14	TRBJ1-6	TGTGCCAGCAGCTCCGGACGGCTTTATTCACCCCTCCACTTT	CASSSGRLYSPLHF
.	.	TRBV9	14	TRBJ2-5	TGTGCCAGCAGCGTAGAGGCCGGGTACGAGACCCAGTACTTC	CASSVEAGYETQYF
TRBD2	once	TRBV4-2	17	TRBJ2-3	TGTGCCAGCAGCCAAGATCCAAGCGGGGGGGACACAGATACGCAGTATTTT	CASSQDPSGGDTDTQYF
.	.	TRBV9	11	TRBJ2-1	TGTGCCAGCCACGATGGGGGTGAGCAGTTCTTC	CASHDGGEQFF
TRBD1	.	TRBV5-1	13	TRBJ1-2	TGCGCCAGCAGCTTGGGACAGGGATGGGGCTACACCTTC	CASSLGQGWGYTF
.	.	TRBV30	12	TRBJ2-5	TGTGCCTGGAGTCCGGGGGAGGAGACCCAGTACTTC	CAWSPGEETQYF
.	.	TRBV18	13	TRBJ1-5	TGTGCCAGCTCACCGCAGGGCAATCAGCCCCAGCATTTT	CASSPQGNQPQHF
TRBD1	.	TRBV7-8	16	TRBJ1-4	TGTGCCAGCAGCTTAGCGACAGGGGGCGGGAGGGAAAAACTGTTTTTT	CASSLATGGGREKLFF
.	.	TRBV7-8	14	TRBJ2-4	TGTGCCAGCAGCTCTGACAGCCTCAAAAACATTCAGTACTTC	CASSSDSLKNIQYF
TRBD2	.	TRBV30	13	TRBJ2-5	TGTGCCTGGAAGAAACGGGGGGGCTGGACCCAGTACTTC	CAWKKRGGWTQYF
TRBD1	.	TRBV10-3	17	TRBJ1-2	TGTGCCATCAGTGAGTCGGGGACAGGGGGCGACTCGTTAGGCTACACCTTC	CAISESGTGGDSLGYTF
.	.	TRBV4-1	15	TRBJ1-2	TGCGCCAGCAGCCAAGAAGTGATGGCAGGGTATGGCTACACCTTC	CASSQEVMAGYGYTF
TRBD1	.	TRBV5-1	15	TRBJ2-1	TGCGCCAGCAGCTCGGTGGGACAGGGATACAATGAGCAGTTCTTC	CASSSVGQGYNEQFF
.	.	TRBV11-2	12	TRBJ1-2	TGTGCCAGCAGCTTAGAGGGGGATGGCTACACCTTC	CASSLEGDGYTF
.	few	TRBV4-2	11	TRBJ1-1	TGTGCCAGTTCAAGGGCCACTGAAGCTTTCTTT	CASSRATEAFF
.	.	TRBV4-1	14	TRBJ2-2	TGCGCCAGCAGGGGCACAACGAACACCGGGGAGCTGTTTTTT	CASRGTTNTGELFF
.	.	TRBV7-2	15	TRBJ2-2	TGTGCCAGCAGCTTAGATGTGGGGGCGGGCGGGGAGCTGTTTTTT	CASSLDVGAGGELFF
.	.	TRBV6-6	15	TRBJ2-6	TGTGCCAGCAGCCCCACAGACTCTGGGGCCAACGTCCTGACTTTC	CASSPTDSGANVLTF
TRBD2	.	TRBV7-2	15	TRBJ2-3	TGTGCCAGCAGCTTAGGCGGGGGGGCCGGAGATACGCAGTATTTT	CASSLGGGAGDTQYF
.	.	TRBV30	13	TRBJ1-5	TGTGCCTGGAGTGTACAGGAGGATCAGCCCCAGCATTTT	CAWSVQEDQPQHF
TRBD1	.	TRBV5-1	14	TRBJ2-1	TGCGCCAGCAGCTTAATCTCACAGGGGGGTGAGCAGTTCTTC	CASSLISQGGEQFF
.	.	TRBV11-3	14	TRBJ1-1	TGTGCCAGCAGCTTCTCAGGGATGAACACTGAAGCTTTCTTT	CASSFSGMNTEAFF
TRBD1	.	TRBV5-4	14	TRBJ1-3	TGTGCCAGCAGCCTACAGGGGGCTGGAAACACCATATATTTT	CASSLQGAGNTIYF
.	.	TRBV5-1	13	TRBJ1-6	TGCGCCAGCAGCGTTTACAGGGATTCACCCCTCCACTTT	CASSVYRDSPLHF
TRBD1	.	TRBV7-9	15	TRBJ2-3	TGTGCCAGCAGCCTGAGACAGGGGCGGAGAGATACGCAGTATTTT	CASSLRQGRRDTQYF